Each of the 29 T cell receptor beta chains below was sequenced from the same sample in a study of OX40 agonist ivuxolimab in advanced cancers. Profiled with immunoSEQ multiplex PCR; TCRdb holds only in-frame clones, not every one. The sample holds 75,000 to 100,000 clones, roughly nine tenths seen once. The material was CD4+ or CD8+ T cells sorted from blood, obtained in a trial of the OX40 agonist ivuxolimab. Receptors originate from an adult with an advanced solid tumor such as melanoma, head and neck, liver or kidney cancer.

This clone appeared a few times. CDR3: CASSNQGALSNQPQHF. CDR3 bases: TGTGCCAGCAGTAATCAGGGGGCGCTTAGCAATCAGCCCCAGCATTTT. The chain recombines TRBV2 with TRBJ1-5; 8 bases are a match to TRBD1. Losses at the gene ends were 5 bases for V and 0 bases for J; bases not matched to a gene: 6. CDR3 length: 16 amino acids. Germline assignment: CDR1 SNHLY and CDR2 FYNNEI.

The J gene is TRBJ2-4, the V gene TRBV30; a possible D gene is TRBD2 (5 bases). V lost 1 base to trimming and J lost 13 bases, with 20 bases between them. The germline gives CDR1 GTSNPN, CDR2 SVGIG (reference sequence). The CDR3 is 14 amino acids. CDR3 coding DNA: TGTGCCTGGAGTGCTCGGGCCCGGACTTTGGGGCAGTACTTC. It codes for CAWSARARTLGQYF.

The rearrangement links TRBV19 to TRBJ2-1, with TRBD2 matching over 8 bases. The CDR3 is 15 residues long. Germline V CDR1 and CDR2: LNHDA, SQIVND (reference sequence). Trimming took 7 bases from V and 6 from J; bases not matched to a gene: 11. The CDR3 is CASTPLAGGPNEQFF. CDR3 coding DNA: TGTGCCAGTACCCCACTGGCGGGGGGCCCCAATGAGCAGTTCTTC.

The chain employs TRBV7-9 and TRBJ1-5; 7 bases agree with TRBD1. Per germline, CDR1 SEHNR and CDR2 FQNEAQ (reference sequence). This CDR3 spans 16 amino acids. The J segment lost 4 bases and the V segment lost 5 bases, leaving 11 bases of the junction unmatched. Here the CDR3 DNA reads TGTGCCAGCAGCCCATTATTTCAGGGGGAAAATCAGCCCCAGCATTTT. This gives the protein CASSPLFQGENQPQHF. The complete variable domain, with remaining parts taken from reference TRBV7-9 and TRBJ1-5, reads DTGVSQNPRHKITKRGQNVTFRCDPISEHNRLYWYRQTLGQGPEFLTYFQNEAQLEKSRLLSDRFSAERPKGSFSTLEIQRTEQGDSAMYLCASSPLFQGENQPQHFGDGTRLSIL.

The chain recombines TRBV7-8 with TRBJ2-5; 9 nucleotides align to TRBD1. The J call is in doubt because the DNA end fits TRBJ2-7 better. There are 14 residues in the CDR3. Germline CDR1 SGHVS, CDR2 FQNEAQ. CDR3 nucleotide sequence: TGTGCCAGCAGCTTAGTGGACAGGGGCTACGAGCAGTACTTC. Amino acid sequence: CASSLVDRGYEQYF.

The chain is built from TRBV30 and TRBJ1-2; no clear D. Germline V gene sequence: CDR1 GTSNPN, CDR2 SVGIG (reference sequence). The V and J ends lost 3 bases and 4 bases respectively, with 15 bases between them. This CDR3 spans 14 amino acids. The CDR3 loop reads CAWSDGFLGYGYTF. The CDR3 DNA reads as TGTGCCTGGAGCGACGGATTCCTGGGCTATGGCTACACCTTC.

This clone was seen more than once but under ten times. The CDR3 DNA is TGTGCCAGTAGGGCGCAGGGGGCCATTGTAGATGAGCAGTTCTTC. Amino acid sequence: CASRAQGAIVDEQFF. The rearrangement joins TRBV19 to TRBJ2-1; 8 nucleotides match TRBD1. After removal of 6 bases from V and 8 bases from J, the junction contained 12 bases not matched to a gene. This CDR3 spans 15 amino acids. The germline CDR1 and CDR2 sequences are LNHDA and SQIVND (reference sequence).

J is TRBJ1-5 and V is TRBV27, with D tentatively TRBD1 (5 bases). The CDR3 has 14 amino acids. The V end was cut by 4 bases, the J end by 3 bases, with 10 bases between. CDR1 is MNHEY and CDR2 is SMNVEV in the germline V gene (reference sequence). This chain's CDR3 is CASSSGASNQPQHF. CDR3 coding DNA: TGTGCCAGCAGTTCTGGGGCCTCCAATCAGCCCCAGCATTTT.

The V and J genes are TRBV5-6 and TRBJ1-2; a possible D gene is TRBD1 (6 bases). The CDR3 has 15 amino acids. Per the germline V gene, CDR1 is SGHDT and CDR2 is YYEEEE. Trimming stripped 4 bases from V and 6 bases from J, with 19 bases between. The CDR3 DNA reads as TGTGCCAGCAGCCCCCGAGGGGCTTGGGGGCATGGCTACACCTTC. This gives the protein CASSPRGAWGHGYTF.

This clone was picked up a small number of times. This chain uses TRBV6-6 with TRBJ1-6; D remains unclear. CDR1 MNHNY and CDR2 SVGAGI come from the germline V gene (reference sequence). There are 12 residues in the CDR3. Trimming pared 1 base from V and 9 bases from J, leaving 4 bases between. The CDR3 nucleotides read TGTGCCAGCAGTTACTTGGGTTCACCCCTCCACTTT. Its protein is CASSYLGSPLHF.

For this clone: The sample has other DNA sequences that encode this CDR3 too. The chain has TRBV18 and TRBJ1-1; TRBD1 is a possible D gene (5 bases). Trimming left V 3 bases short and J 3 bases short, with 11 bases between. The CDR3 has 14 residues. From germline, CDR1 is KGHSH and CDR2 LQKENI. The CDR3 here is CASSPQGLDTEAFF. CDR3 sequence (DNA): TGTGCCAGCTCACCCCAGGGTCTAGACACTGAAGCTTTCTTT.

CDR3 region: CASSLGPGTYGYTF. The CDR3 region has the DNA TGTGCCAGCAGCTTAGGACCAGGAACCTATGGCTACACCTTC. V usage is TRBV7-6 and J usage is TRBJ1-2; D is uncertain. Trimming stripped 1 base from V and 4 bases from J, with 10 bases between. Germline CDR1 SGHVS, CDR2 FNYEAQ. The CDR3 loop spans 14 amino acids.

This clone was seen only once. The J gene is TRBJ1-5, the V gene TRBV5-6; 7 bases are a match to TRBD1. Germline assignment: CDR1 SGHDT and CDR2 YYEEEE. The CDR3 runs to 15 residues. Losses at the gene ends were 3 bases for V and 6 bases for J; bases not matched to a gene: 9. In nucleotides, the CDR3 is TGTGCCAGCAGCTGGAGACAGGGATCCATTCAGCCCCAGCATTTT. Protein: CASSWRQGSIQPQHF.

V is TRBV20-1 and J is TRBJ2-1; D uncertain. Germline values: CDR1 DFQATT, CDR2 SNEGSKA (reference sequence). V gave up 7 bases and J gave up 12 bases, with 13 bases separating them. The CDR3 extends over 10 amino acids. CDR3 region: CSVAVTPQFF. The DNA of the CDR3 is TGCAGTGTCGCAGTGACCCCGCAGTTCTTC.

CDR3 protein: CASSQGAGDTEAFF. CDR3 DNA: TGCGCCAGCAGTCAGGGGGCGGGGGACACTGAAGCTTTCTTT. The chain combines TRBV5-1 with TRBJ1-1; TRBD1 agrees at 8 bases. This CDR3 has 14 residues. Germline CDR1 reads SGHRS; CDR2 reads YFSETQ. V dropped 5 bases and J dropped 3; count of bases not matched to a gene: 6.

CDR3 coding DNA: TGTGCCAGCAGCTGGGGCAATGAGCAGTTCTTC. Its translation is CASSWGNEQFF. The J gene is TRBJ2-1, the V gene TRBV7-9; no reliable D call. Trimming stripped 4 bases from V and 6 bases from J, with 4 bases between. CDR3 length equals 11 residues. CDR1 is SEHNR, CDR2 FQNEAQ, per germline (reference sequence). Together with reference TRBV7-9 and TRBJ2-1, the CDR3 gives the full variable domain: DTGVSQNPRHKITKRGQNVTFRCDPISEHNRLYWYRQTLGQGPEFLTYFQNEAQLEKSRLLSDRFSAERPKGSFSTLEIQRTEQGDSAMYLCASSWGNEQFFGPGTRLTVL.

Remarks on this clone: The junction and the germline gene differ at one end; a read error may be behind it. The genes are TRBV5-1 and TRBJ1-4; 8 bases agree with TRBD1. The germline gives CDR1 SGHRS, CDR2 YFSETQ. The CDR3 runs to 16 residues. The CDR3 loop is CASSAGQALANEKLFF. CDR3 bases: TGCGCCAGCAGCGCGGGACAGGCCCTTGCTAACGAAAAACTGTTTTTT.

The CDR3 is CASSRDRNEKLFF. In DNA form, the CDR3 reads TGCGCCAGCAGCCGGGACAGGAATGAAAAACTGTTTTTT. The genes are TRBV4-3 and TRBJ1-4; 8 bases agree with TRBD1. The J segment lost 5 bases and the V segment lost 4 bases, leaving 0 bases of the junction unmatched. Germline loops: CDR1 LGHNA, CDR2 YSLEER. This CDR3 comprises 13 residues.

This chain connects TRBV7-9 to TRBJ1-4, with 9 bases matching TRBD1. V lost 4 bases to trimming and J lost 7 bases; unmatched junction nucleotides: 13. The germline V gene encodes CDR1 SEHNR and CDR2 FQNEAQ (reference sequence). The CDR3 contains 17 residues. CDR3 in DNA: TGTGCCAGCAGCTACGGACAGGGGACGGTTGTTGGTGAAAAACTGTTTTTT. Translated, it gives CASSYGQGTVVGEKLFF.

As DNA, the CDR3 is TGTGCCAGCTGCCAGGGGGCCTACGAGCAGTACTTC. As protein: CASCQGAYEQYF. J is TRBJ2-7 and V is TRBV6-5, with TRBD1 identical over 7 bases. With V trimmed by 8 bases and J by 2 bases, 3 bases remained unmatched. The CDR3 runs to 12 residues. Per germline, CDR1 MNHEY and CDR2 SVGAGI.

The V gene is TRBV4-1, the J gene TRBJ1-1; 8 positions match TRBD1. J gave up 4 bases and V 5 bases, and 6 bases lay outside the gene matches. This CDR3 has 14 residues. Germline V gene lookup returns CDR1 MGHRA and CDR2 YSYEKL. This CDR3 is CASSSGQGATEAFF. The CDR3 DNA follows: TGCGCCAGCAGCTCCGGACAGGGAGCCACTGAAGCTTTCTTT.

The rearrangement joins TRBV29-1 to TRBJ1-5; 9 bases agree with TRBD1. CDR3 length equals 14 residues. J gave up 7 bases and V 7 bases, and 11 bases lay outside the gene matches. The germline V gene has CDR1 SQVTM and CDR2 ANQGSEA. The CDR3 nucleotides read TGCAGCGCCCGAACAGGGGGCGCGGAGCAGCCCCAGCATTTT. Translated, it gives CSARTGGAEQPQHF.

Note on this clone: Sequence at one end of the junction differs from germline and may be a read error. The J gene is TRBJ2-2, the V gene TRBV7-6; D remains unclear. The CDR3 sequence is 13 residues long. CDR1 and CDR2 from the germline V gene are SGHVS and FNYEAQ. CDR3 nucleotides: TGTGCCAGCAGTTTAGAGGACACCGGGGAGCTGTTTTTT. Its translation: CASSLEDTGELFF.

This clone appeared a single time. J is TRBJ1-1 and V is TRBV6-5; D uncertain. Trimming stripped 0 bases from V and 11 bases from J, with 7 bases between. Per the germline V gene, CDR1 is MNHEY and CDR2 is SVGAGI. The CDR3 consists of 11 residues. For the CDR3, the DNA is TGTGCCAGCAGTTACTCGAGTACGGCTTTCTTT. This gives the protein CASSYSSTAFF.

This clone was seen only a few times. The V and J genes are TRBV27 and TRBJ1-2; 9 bases fit TRBD1. This CDR3 is 12 amino acids long. The V and J ends lost 7 bases and 8 bases, in that order; junction bases with no gene match: 5. Germline V gene data show CDR1 as MNHEY and CDR2 as SMNVEV (reference sequence). The CDR3 DNA sequence: TGTGCCAGCAAGGACAGGGGAGGGGGCTACACCTTC. As protein: CASKDRGGGYTF.

This chain connects TRBV7-9 to TRBJ1-2, with 10 bases identical to TRBD1. Germline trimming cut 5 bases from V and 2 bases from J; bases unmatched to any gene: 5. This CDR3 is built from 15 residues. CDR1 and CDR2 (germline): SEHNR, FQNEAQ (reference sequence). The CDR3 loop is CASSDQGQGNYGYTF. Written as DNA, the CDR3 is TGTGCCAGCAGCGACCAGGGACAGGGGAACTATGGCTACACCTTC.

J is TRBJ1-2 and V is TRBV7-9, with D hard to call. CDR1 is SEHNR and CDR2 is FQNEAQ in the germline V gene (reference sequence). The CDR3 is made up of 14 amino acids. Trimming stripped 8 bases from V and 2 bases from J, with 15 bases between. CDR3 amino acids: CASGRGEQNYGYTF. DNA for the CDR3: TGTGCCAGCGGCCGGGGTGAACAAAACTATGGCTACACCTTC.

The rearrangement uses TRBV19 and TRBJ2-1, with D possibly matching TRBD2 (6 bases). Germline V gives CDR1 LNHDA, CDR2 SQIVND (reference sequence). The CDR3 contains 16 residues. V dropped 3 bases and J dropped 2 bases, with 14 bases sitting between them. As DNA, the CDR3 is TGTGCCAGTAGTATTTCGCGAGCGGGTCCCTACAATGAGCAGTTCTTC. As protein: CASSISRAGPYNEQFF.

This chain uses TRBV20-1 with TRBJ2-5; D is possibly TRBD1 (6 bases). The closer fit of TRBJ2-7 to the DNA end suggests the J call may be wrong. Germline CDR1 reads DFQATT; CDR2 reads SNEGSKA (reference sequence). The CDR3 consists of 11 residues. The CDR3, as DNA: TGCAGTGCTAGACAGGGGTCCGAGCAGTACTTC. It encodes CSARQGSEQYF.